This passage covers 22 T cell receptor beta chains from one sample sequenced in a study of T-cell memory formation after mild COVID-19. TCRdb reprocessed the 5' RACE reads with MiXCR, giving one entry per CDR3 protein. The table records some 320,000 distinct CDR3 sequences, 15% to 20% of them present only once. The sample consisted of PBMCs or a T cell subset sorted from them (not recorded which). Receptors were obtained from a man aged 18 to 35 who had mild COVID-19 (a few samples of this study predate the infection). Cell type and time point are not known.

In DNA form, the CDR3 reads TGTGCCAGCAGCAGGGGGCCAGGGACTGAAGCTTTCTTT. Translating gives CASSRGPGTEAFF. The J gene is TRBJ1-1, the V gene TRBV12-3 or TRBV12-4, with 8 bases matching TRBD1. This CDR3 has 13 amino acids. The J segment lost 5 bases and the V segment lost 6 bases, leaving 5 bases of the junction unmatched.

This clonotype was counted a few times. This chain uses TRBV6-5 with TRBJ1-1; D is undetermined. With 2 bases removed from V and 4 bases from J, the gap between germline ends came to 5 bases. This CDR3 is built from 12 residues. Germline loops: CDR1 MNHEY, CDR2 SVGAGI. The CDR3 here is CASSYDFTEAFF. The CDR3 DNA is TGTGCCAGCAGTTACGACTTCACTGAAGCTTTCTTT.

This sequence joins TRBV10-3 and TRBJ1-2; 9 positions agree with TRBD1. This CDR3 has 13 amino acids. The germline gives CDR1 ENHRY, CDR2 SYGVKD. With 6 bases clipped from V and 6 bases from J, the junction kept 5 bases outside the gene matches. CDR3 nucleotides: TGTGCCATCAGCCAGGACAGGGGAGATGGCTACACCTTC. Protein sequence: CAISQDRGDGYTF.

This clonotype was seen many times. The chain employs TRBV7-2 and TRBJ2-7; no definite D call. There are 13 residues in the CDR3. The germline V gene has CDR1 SGHTA and CDR2 FQGNSA. Trimming pared 4 bases from V and 6 bases from J, leaving 13 bases between. CDR3 region: CASSWAQFSEQYV. In DNA form, the CDR3 reads TGTGCCAGCAGCTGGGCCCAATTTTCCGAGCAGTACGTC.

This chain connects TRBV20-1 to TRBJ2-3; TRBD2 matches at 10 bases. V shed 3 bases, J shed 0 bases, and the junction held 24 bases outside the gene matches. The germline CDR1 and CDR2 sequences are DFQATT and SNEGSKA (reference sequence). The CDR3 contains 22 residues. The DNA of the CDR3 is TGCAGTGCTAGTTGGTTCGCCGGGACTAGCGACCCCGAGGAGTTTAGCACAGATACGCAGTATTTT. Amino acids: CSASWFAGTSDPEEFSTDTQYF.

This clonotype was recorded a few times. J is TRBJ2-7 and V is TRBV11-2; a weak D match, TRBD2 (7 bases). V dropped 8 bases and J dropped 4 bases, with 18 bases sitting between them. The germline gives CDR1 SGHAT, CDR2 FQNNGV. This CDR3 is 14 amino acids long. This CDR3 is CASLLRGPDYEQYF. In DNA form, the CDR3 reads TGTGCCAGCCTCCTGCGGGGGCCCGATTACGAGCAGTACTTC.

This clonotype was recorded many times. The chain carries TRBV11-2 and TRBJ1-6; TRBD1 aligns across 9 bases. Unmatched junction bases numbered 11, after V lost 5 bases and J lost 12 bases. The CDR3 runs 15 residues. Germline loops: CDR1 SGHAT, CDR2 FQNNGV. CDR3 loop: CASSQDRGRFLPLHF. In nucleotides, the CDR3 is TGTGCCAGCAGCCAGGACAGGGGCCGCTTTTTACCCCTCCACTTT. Complete variable domain (other parts from reference TRBV11-2 and TRBJ1-6): EAGVAQSPRYKIIEKRQSVAFWCNPISGHATLYWYQQILGQGPKLLIQFQNNGVVDDSQLPKDRFSAERLKGVDSTLKIQPAKLEDSAVYLCASSQDRGRFLPLHFGNGTRLTVT.

This clonotype was seen ten or more times. The CDR3 protein is CASRHTGTEQYV. Here the CDR3 DNA reads TGTGCCAGCAGACATACAGGGACCGAGCAGTACGTC. V usage is TRBV6-5 and J usage is TRBJ2-7; the D gene is possibly TRBD1 (6 bases). Looked up from germline, CDR1 is MNHEY and CDR2 is SVGAGI. V lost 6 bases, J lost 6 bases, and 12 bases lay in between. The CDR3 extends over 12 amino acids.

This clonotype has just a few counts. This chain joins TRBV11-2 and TRBJ1-6; D perhaps matches TRBD1 (6 bases). Trimming took off 6 bases at V and 0 bases at J, with 9 bases between the two ends. The germline CDR1 and CDR2 sequences are SGHAT and FQNNGV. The CDR3 sequence is 15 residues long. In nucleotides, the CDR3 is TGTGCCAGCAGGCAGGACAGCTCCTATAATTCACCCCTCCACTTT. Translation: CASRQDSSYNSPLHF.

The chain joins TRBV5-6 to TRBJ2-2; D is unclear. Germline lookup yields CDR1 SGHDT and CDR2 YYEEEE. V was clipped by 0 bases and J by 10 bases, with 10 bases between them. This CDR3 spans 13 amino acids. Here the CDR3 reads CASSLVTGEELFF. The DNA of the CDR3 is TGTGCCAGCAGCTTGGTCACGGGTGAGGAGCTGTTTTTT.

The V call is TRBV5-1, the J call TRBJ1-3; 7 nucleotides line up with TRBD1. In germline, CDR1 is SGHRS, CDR2 YFSETQ. The CDR3 extends over 17 amino acids. The J segment lost 0 bases and the V segment lost 4 bases, leaving 10 bases of the junction unmatched. The CDR3 here is CASSAGTASSSGNTIYF. The CDR3, as DNA: TGCGCCAGCAGCGCCGGGACAGCAAGTAGCTCTGGAAACACCATATATTTT.

This clonotype was found once. The rearrangement joins TRBV4-1 to TRBJ2-5; no firm D call. CDR3 length equals 15 residues. Germline values: CDR1 MGHRA, CDR2 YSYEKL. Trimming took off 5 bases at V and 2 bases at J, with 15 bases between the two ends. DNA for the CDR3: TGCGCCAGCAGCTCGCGTGGCCAGCCACAAGAGACCCAGTACTTC. This translates into CASSSRGQPQETQYF.

This clonotype was seen a handful of times. The rearrangement joins TRBV5-1 to TRBJ2-2; tentative D call: TRBD1 (6 bases). This CDR3 is 17 amino acids long. V was shortened by 4 bases and J by 4 bases, with 20 bases between the two germline ends. Looked up from germline, CDR1 is SGHRS and CDR2 is YFSETQ. CDR3 residues: CASSPQPAGVSTGELFF. CDR3 sequence (DNA): TGCGCCAGCAGCCCCCAACCGGCAGGGGTGAGCACCGGGGAGCTGTTTTTT.

The chain carries TRBV5-1 and TRBJ2-1, with 9 bases aligning to TRBD1. Unmatched junction bases numbered 5, after V lost 4 bases and J lost 6 bases. The V gene's germline CDR1 is SGHRS and CDR2 YFSETQ. This CDR3 spans 14 amino acids. The CDR3 here is CASSRQGDPNEQFF. The DNA for the CDR3 is TGCGCCAGCAGCCGACAGGGGGACCCCAATGAGCAGTTCTTC.

This sequence joins TRBV6-2 or TRBV6-3 and TRBJ2-7; 8 nucleotides match TRBD2. The CDR3 consists of 16 residues. J gave up 3 bases and V 4 bases, and 11 bases lay outside the gene matches. The germline gives CDR1 MNHEY, CDR2 SVGEGT. The CDR3 protein is CASSSGLSGEIYEQYF. In DNA, the CDR3 is TGTGCCAGCAGTTCCGGCCTTAGCGGGGAGATCTACGAGCAGTACTTC.

This clonotype was counted only a few times. V is TRBV27 and J is TRBJ2-7, with D perhaps matching TRBD2 (5 bases). Germline-derived CDR1 and CDR2 are MNHEY and SMNVEV (reference sequence). V lost 6 bases to trimming and J lost 5 bases, with 14 bases between them. The CDR3 length is 13 residues. CDR3 amino acids: CASRLVKGDEQYF. The CDR3 bases are TGTGCCAGCAGGCTGGTAAAGGGAGACGAGCAGTACTTC.

This clonotype has just a few counts. The chain couples TRBV3-1 to TRBJ1-4, with a weak D call TRBD1 (6 bases). CDR3 size: 17 residues. Germline V lookup: CDR1 LGHDT, CDR2 YNNKEL (reference sequence). Trimming removed 1 base at V and 0 bases at J, with 12 bases between. The CDR3 sequence: CASSQGSGVATNEKLFF. The DNA of the CDR3 is TGTGCCAGCAGCCAAGGGTCAGGGGTGGCAACTAATGAAAAACTGTTTTTT.

This clonotype has only a few counts. This rearrangement joins TRBV4-1 to TRBJ2-5; 8 bases align to TRBD1. V trimming: 3 bases; J trimming: 5 bases; junction bases outside the gene matches: 5. Germline CDR1 MGHRA, CDR2 YSYEKL. The CDR3 runs to 14 residues. The CDR3 DNA is TGCGCCAGCAGCCAGACAGGGGATTCGGAGACCCAGTACTTC. Translation: CASSQTGDSETQYF.

This clonotype was counted between two and nine times. This sequence joins TRBV5-1 and TRBJ1-2; D gene ambiguous. Germline V gene lookup returns CDR1 SGHRS and CDR2 YFSETQ. This CDR3 contains 14 residues. Trimming stripped 0 bases from V and 5 bases from J, with 11 bases between. CDR3 sequence reads: CASSLVSAKYGYTF. The CDR3 DNA reads as TGCGCCAGCAGCTTGGTGTCAGCGAAGTATGGCTACACCTTC.

Many counts were recorded for this clonotype. V usage is TRBV5-6 and J usage is TRBJ2-7; D call uncertain. Trimming stripped 3 bases from V and 10 bases from J, with 14 bases between. CDR3 length: 12 residues. Germline CDR1 reads SGHDT; CDR2 reads YYEEEE. The CDR3 DNA is TGTGCCAGCAGCTCCCTGACGTCAAGTCAGTACTTC. As protein: CASSSLTSSQYF.

In DNA, the CDR3 is TGTGCCAGCAGTCCCCTCCCGAGAAGCGCCTATGGCTACACCTTC. Protein: CASSPLPRSAYGYTF. The V call is TRBV28, the J call TRBJ1-2; D not resolved. This CDR3 comprises 15 residues. CDR1 and CDR2 from the germline V gene are MDHEN and SYDVKM. The V end was cut by 5 bases, the J end by 4 bases, with 17 bases between.

This clonotype was counted only a few times. The chain couples TRBV5-1 to TRBJ1-1, with 8 bases identical to TRBD1. Trimming took 4 bases from V and 6 from J; bases not matched to a gene: 11. In germline, CDR1 is SGHRS, CDR2 YFSETQ. This CDR3 contains 15 residues. CDR3 residues: CASSGRTGSGAEAFF. In DNA, the CDR3 is TGCGCCAGCAGCGGACGGACAGGGAGTGGAGCTGAAGCTTTCTTT.